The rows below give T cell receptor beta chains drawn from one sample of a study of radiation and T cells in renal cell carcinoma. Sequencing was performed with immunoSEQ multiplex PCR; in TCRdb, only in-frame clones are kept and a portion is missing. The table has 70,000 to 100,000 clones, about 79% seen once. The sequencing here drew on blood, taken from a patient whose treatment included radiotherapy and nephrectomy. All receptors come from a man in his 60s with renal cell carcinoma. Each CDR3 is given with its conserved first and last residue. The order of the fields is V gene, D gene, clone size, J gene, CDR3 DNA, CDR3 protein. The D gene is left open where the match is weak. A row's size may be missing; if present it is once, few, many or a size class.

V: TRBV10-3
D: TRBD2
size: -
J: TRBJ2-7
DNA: TGTGCCTCCCGCGGGAGGCTCTCCTACGAGCAGTACTTC
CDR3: CASRGRLSYEQYF

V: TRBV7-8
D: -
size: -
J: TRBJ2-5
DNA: TGTGCCAGCAGCTTATGGGGCCAAGAGACCCAGTACTTC
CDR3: CASSLWGQETQYF

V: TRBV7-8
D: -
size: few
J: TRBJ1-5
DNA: TGTGCCAGCAGCTCCACGGCTTTTAGCAATCAGCCCCAGCATTTT
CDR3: CASSSTAFSNQPQHF

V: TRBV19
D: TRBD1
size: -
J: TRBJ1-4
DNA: TGTGCCAGTAGTGTCGGGACAGCAACTAATGAAAAACTGTTTTTT
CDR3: CASSVGTATNEKLFF

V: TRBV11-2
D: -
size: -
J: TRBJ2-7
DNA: TGTGCCAGCAGCTTAGAGCGGACTGCCTACGAGCAGTACTTC
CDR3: CASSLERTAYEQYF

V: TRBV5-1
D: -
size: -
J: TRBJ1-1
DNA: TGCGCCAGCAGCTTGGCCGGAGGGGCTGAAGCTTTCTTT
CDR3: CASSLAGGAEAFF

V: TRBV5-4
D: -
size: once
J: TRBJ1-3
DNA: TGTGCCAGCAGCATAGGTCGTGTCGGGAACACCATATATTTT
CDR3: CASSIGRVGNTIYF

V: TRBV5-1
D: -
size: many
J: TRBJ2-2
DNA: TGCGCCAGCAGCTTGGGACTGAATATCGGGGAGCTGTTTTTT
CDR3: CASSLGLNIGELFF

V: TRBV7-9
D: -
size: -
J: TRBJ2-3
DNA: TGTGCCAGCAGCTTAGACAGTGGCACAGATACGCAGTATTTT
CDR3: CASSLDSGTDTQYF

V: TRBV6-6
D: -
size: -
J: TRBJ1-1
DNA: TGTGCCAGCAGACCCGACGGGACTGAAGCTTTCTTT
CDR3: CASRPDGTEAFF

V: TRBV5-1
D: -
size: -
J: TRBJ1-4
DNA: TGCGCCAGCAGCTCGGCTCCGGGGGGCGCGGGCGAAAAACTGTTTTTT
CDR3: CASSSAPGGAGEKLFF

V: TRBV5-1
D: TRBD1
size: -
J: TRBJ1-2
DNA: TGCGCCAGCAGCTTCGGGACAGGGGGTGGCTACACCTTC
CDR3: CASSFGTGGGYTF

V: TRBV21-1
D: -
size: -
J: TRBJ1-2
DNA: TGTGCCAGCAGCAAAATCCATGGCTACACCTTC
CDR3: CASSKIHGYTF

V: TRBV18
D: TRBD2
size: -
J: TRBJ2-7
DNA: TGTGCCAGCTCACCAGTCGGCGCGGGAGGATTCAACGAGCAGTACTTC
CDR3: CASSPVGAGGFNEQYF

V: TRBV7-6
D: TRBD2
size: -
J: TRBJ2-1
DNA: TGTGCCAGCAGCCTGACTAGCGGGAGGCCAGGCAATGAGCAGTTCTTC
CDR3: CASSLTSGRPGNEQFF

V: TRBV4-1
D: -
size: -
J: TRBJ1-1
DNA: TGCGCCAGCAGCCGCGTTCTGAACACTGAAGCTTTCTTT
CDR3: CASSRVLNTEAFF

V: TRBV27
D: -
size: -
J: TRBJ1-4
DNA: TGTGCCAGCAGCCCCTGGGAGGGGACGGAAAAACTGTTTTTT
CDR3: CASSPWEGTEKLFF